Given below is one T cell receptor (beta chain) in context. Its antigen is still unknown. The sample holds other DNA sequences that translate to the same CDR3. This sample is part of a study of shared clonotypes between healthy human individuals. Whole-study results and caveats: Shared across several donors were 5% to 6% of the naive CD4 clonotypes.

Each of the donors was a healthy adult who was HIV-negative and had not had a recent acute infection or vaccination. CD4+ cells yielded CD45RA+ naive and CD45RA-negative memory subsets. The method was immunoSEQ multiplex PCR; TCRdb's version includes in-frame clones alone and lacks a portion of them. This table holds 2 million to 2.5 million clones, roughly 94% found once. V was trimmed by 6 bases and J by 5 bases, leaving 10 bases between them. This CDR3 has 12 residues. Germline V gives CDR1 SNHLY, CDR2 FYNNEI. This TCR was sampled from a man aged 18 to 29 in good health. Sequencing input: naive CD4+ T cells sorted from blood. This sample's subset: CD45RA+ positively selected. The chain couples TRBV2 to TRBJ1-1; D may be TRBD1 (6 bases). In nucleotides, the CDR3 is TGTGCCAGCAGCTACAGGGATACTGAAGCTTTCTTT. Its protein is CASSYRDTEAFF.